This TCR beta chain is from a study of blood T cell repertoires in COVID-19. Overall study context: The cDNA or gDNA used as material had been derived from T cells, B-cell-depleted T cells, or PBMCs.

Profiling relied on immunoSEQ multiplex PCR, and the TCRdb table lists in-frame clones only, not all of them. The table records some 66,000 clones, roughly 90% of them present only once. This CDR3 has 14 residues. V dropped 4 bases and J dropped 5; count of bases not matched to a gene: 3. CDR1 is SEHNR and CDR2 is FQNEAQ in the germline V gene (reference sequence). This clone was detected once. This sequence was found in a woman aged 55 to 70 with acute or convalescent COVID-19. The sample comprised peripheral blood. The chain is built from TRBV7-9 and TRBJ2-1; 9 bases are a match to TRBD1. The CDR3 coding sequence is TGTGCCAGCAGCTGGGGACAGGGCAACAATGAGCAGTTCTTC. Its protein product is CASSWGQGNNEQFF.